This TCR beta chain is from a study of blood T cell repertoires in COVID-19. Study context: The United States, Italy and Spain supplied acute and convalescent COVID-19 samples. PBMCs, B-cell-depleted T cells, or T cells provided the cDNA or gDNA that made up the material.

Participant-reported clinical history was the basis for cohort assignment. Either two negative PCRs, clearance, or symptom resolution qualified Cohort 3 donors as recovered. The data were produced by immunoSEQ multiplex PCR, yet TCRdb's version contains in-frame clones alone and is incomplete. The top ten hold approximately 0.77% of the sample, which has some 200,000 clones, approximately 90% seen once. V lost 8 bases and J lost 12; bases outside the gene matches: 7. Germline CDR1 reads GTSNPN; CDR2 reads SVGIG (reference sequence). The CDR3 has 10 amino acids. This sequence joins TRBV30 and TRBJ2-1; 7 nucleotides agree with TRBD1. This TCR came from a woman between 18 and 29 years old who had recovered from COVID-19. Specimen: PBMCs or T cells enriched from blood (not recorded which). The CDR3 DNA reads as TGTGCCGGCTCAGGGGGTAGGCAGTTCTTC. Translation gives CAGSGGRQFF.